This T cell receptor (beta chain) was recovered during a study of beta chain features in type 1 diabetes. Expressed TCRB transcripts were sequenced because the entire RNA isolate underwent reverse transcription. The repertoire was sequenced with immunoSEQ multiplex PCR; TCRdb's copy has only in-frame clones and lacks some. The data contain some 270,000 clones, approximately 14% of them singletons. The J segment lost 3 bases and the V segment lost 4 bases, leaving 8 bases of the junction unmatched. Per the germline V gene, CDR1 is SGDLS and CDR2 is YYNGEE. CDR3 length: 15 amino acids. The sequenced sample consisted of naive CD4+ T cells from blood. The sequence came from a middle-aged woman in good health. The chain recombines TRBV9 with TRBJ2-3; 7 bases agree with TRBD2. CDR3 in DNA: TGTGCCAGCAGCTTCGGCGGGGGAGGGACAGATACGCAGTATTTT. Protein product: CASSFGGGGTDTQYF.